Shown below are 19 T cell receptor beta chains from a single sample sequenced in a study of chemoradiotherapy in HPV16-positive cancers. Measured with immunoSEQ multiplex PCR; TCRdb has only the in-frame clones, and not every one. The sample includes fewer than 30,000 clones, approximately 94% of them seen just once. This material was obtained from a patient who underwent chemoradiotherapy. Receptors originate from a human donor with HPV-associated anogenital cancer.

Written as DNA, the CDR3 is TGTGCCAGCAGTGAAGCGCCGGGGAGGACCGGGGAGCTGTTTTTT. It specifies CASSEAPGRTGELFF. This sequence joins TRBV2 and TRBJ2-2, with D possibly matching TRBD2 (6 bases). The CDR3 covers 15 residues. Germline CDR1 is SNHLY and CDR2 is FYNNEI. The germline V and J ends were trimmed by 0 bases and 5 bases, with 10 bases remaining between them.

The chain is built from TRBV29-1 and TRBJ2-7, with D hard to call. V was trimmed by 7 bases and J by 2 bases, leaving 18 bases between them. CDR1 and CDR2 from the germline V gene are SQVTM and ANQGSEA. This CDR3 comprises 14 residues. This chain's CDR3 is CSARNRVFPYEQYF. The CDR3 DNA follows: TGCAGCGCCCGAAACCGGGTATTCCCCTACGAGCAGTACTTC.

V usage is TRBV5-1 and J usage is TRBJ1-4; tentatively, D is TRBD1 (6 bases). V was trimmed by 4 bases and J by 7 bases, leaving 14 bases between them. Germline lookup yields CDR1 SGHRS and CDR2 YFSETQ. This CDR3 has 14 residues. As DNA, the CDR3 is TGCGCCAGCAGCATCACAGGGTTGGGTGAAAAACTGTTTTTT. Its translation is CASSITGLGEKLFF.

The V call is TRBV28, the J call TRBJ2-5; D is ambiguous. With the DNA end fitting TRBJ2-7 better, the J assignment may be wrong. Germline CDR1 is MDHEN and CDR2 is SYDVKM. This CDR3 is built from 13 residues. The CDR3 region has the DNA TGTGCCAGCAGAAGGGTGGAGAATTACGAGCAGTACTTC. Amino acid sequence: CASRRVENYEQYF.

The V gene is TRBV27, the J gene TRBJ1-6; the D is unclear. Trimming cost V 3 bases and J 3 bases, with 9 bases left between them. In germline, CDR1 is MNHEY, CDR2 SMNVEV (reference sequence). The CDR3 has 15 residues. The CDR3, as DNA: TGTGCCAGCAGTTTGTTCAGTAACTATAATTCACCCCTCCACTTT. Its translation is CASSLFSNYNSPLHF.

The gene calls are TRBV7-2 and TRBJ1-2; no firm D call. Germline V gene data show CDR1 as SGHTA and CDR2 as FQGNSA. The CDR3 sequence is 11 residues long. Trimming took 11 bases from V and 2 from J, leaving 9 bases between them. CDR3 region: CAGRVNYGYTF. The CDR3 bases are TGTGCCGGGCGGGTCAACTATGGCTACACCTTC.

This chain connects TRBV14 to TRBJ2-1; 8 bases line up with TRBD2. CDR3 size: 17 residues. The germline V gene encodes CDR1 SGHDN and CDR2 FVKESK. Losses at the gene ends were 0 bases for V and 6 bases for J; bases not matched to a gene: 10. CDR3 nucleotide sequence: TGTGCCAGCAGCCAAGATAGACCCGGACTAGCCATCAATGAGCAGTTCTTC. This gives the protein CASSQDRPGLAINEQFF.

In its sample, this clone was seen once. This chain connects TRBV9 to TRBJ2-2; D is unresolved. This CDR3 contains 14 residues. V lost 2 bases and J 3 bases, leaving 8 bases between the germline ends. Germline V lookup: CDR1 SGDLS, CDR2 YYNGEE. The CDR3 coding sequence is TGTGCCAGCAGCGTGCCCGGACACACCGGGGAGCTGTTTTTT. Its protein is CASSVPGHTGELFF.

The chain joins TRBV28 to TRBJ1-3; no clear D. Germline CDR1 MDHEN, CDR2 SYDVKM. There are 16 residues in the CDR3. Trimming took 5 bases from V and 0 from J, leaving 14 bases between them. The CDR3 nucleotides are TGTGCCAGCAGTCCGTTACAGTTTAGCTCTGGAAACACCATATATTTT. Protein product: CASSPLQFSSGNTIYF.

V is TRBV5-1 and J is TRBJ1-4, with D perhaps matching TRBD1 (6 bases). V gave up 8 bases and J gave up 6 bases, with 20 bases separating them. This CDR3 has 15 residues. Germline CDR1 SGHRS, CDR2 YFSETQ. CDR3 amino acids: CASRSGGRPDEKLFF. The CDR3 DNA reads as TGCGCCAGTCGATCTGGGGGGCGCCCCGATGAAAAACTGTTTTTT.

The chain joins TRBV28 to TRBJ2-7; 9 nucleotides align to TRBD1. The ends lost 4 bases at V and 2 bases at J; junction bases unmatched: 9. The CDR3 loop spans 16 amino acids. CDR1 is MDHEN, CDR2 SYDVKM, per germline. As DNA, the CDR3 is TGTGCCAGCAGTTACCGCCCCGGGACAGGGCCCTACGAGCAGTACTTC. It codes for CASSYRPGTGPYEQYF.

V usage is TRBV7-9 and J usage is TRBJ1-4; perhaps TRBD1 as D (6 bases). V lost 4 bases to trimming and J lost 4 bases, with 10 bases between them. The germline V gene has CDR1 SEHNR and CDR2 FQNEAQ (reference sequence). This CDR3 is built from 14 residues. The CDR3 nucleotides read TGTGCCAGCAGCTGGGGAGGGGGTAATGAAAAACTGTTTTTT. This sequence encodes CASSWGGGNEKLFF. Filled out from reference TRBV7-9 and TRBJ1-4, the complete variable domain reads DTGVSQNPRHKITKRGQNVTFRCDPISEHNRLYWYRQTLGQGPEFLTYFQNEAQLEKSRLLSDRFSAERPKGSFSTLEIQRTEQGDSAMYLCASSWGGGNEKLFFGSGTQLSVL.

The gene calls are TRBV6-6 and TRBJ2-5; maybe TRBD1 (6 bases). The CDR3 has 12 amino acids. V shed 5 bases and J shed 9 bases, with 13 bases lying between them. Germline V gene sequence: CDR1 MNHNY, CDR2 SVGAGI (reference sequence). CDR3 bases: TGTGCCAGCAGTACCCGGGACAAGGCCCAGTACTTC. This gives the protein CASSTRDKAQYF.

This rearrangement joins TRBV9 to TRBJ2-2; D is ambiguous. Trimming stripped 4 bases from V and 5 bases from J, with 9 bases between. Germline V gene sequence: CDR1 SGDLS, CDR2 YYNGEE. This CDR3 contains 13 residues. The chain's CDR3 is CASSPYLTGELFF. Here the CDR3 DNA reads TGTGCCAGCAGCCCGTACCTTACCGGGGAGCTGTTTTTT.

The V and J genes are TRBV7-7 and TRBJ2-3; 9 bases are shared with TRBD1. This CDR3 spans 16 amino acids. Germline loops: CDR1 SSHAT, CDR2 FNYEAQ (reference sequence). V shed 5 bases, J shed 3 bases, and the junction held 9 bases outside the gene matches. The CDR3 here is CASSRGVGTGTDTQYF. As DNA, the CDR3 is TGTGCCAGCAGCAGGGGGGTCGGGACAGGGACAGATACGCAGTATTTT.

The chain recombines TRBV19 with TRBJ2-2, with D possibly called TRBD1 or TRBD2 (5 bases each). Germline assignment: CDR1 LNHDA and CDR2 SQIVND (reference sequence). Trimming left V 6 bases short and J 1 base short, with 12 bases between. CDR3 length equals 15 residues. CDR3 amino acids: CASSSGPLNTGELFF. The CDR3 DNA reads TGTGCCAGTAGCTCGGGACCGTTGAACACCGGGGAGCTGTTTTTT.

The chain has TRBV5-1 and TRBJ1-1; D might be TRBD1 (6 bases). Trimming left V 4 bases short and J 4 bases short, with 17 bases between. The CDR3 loop spans 15 amino acids. Germline CDR1 SGHRS, CDR2 YFSETQ. CDR3 sequence (DNA): TGCGCCAGCAGCCCCCTAACAGGGTTTAGCACTGAAGCTTTCTTT. Translation gives CASSPLTGFSTEAFF. Full variable domain (rest looked up from reference TRBV5-1 and TRBJ1-1): KAGVTQTPRYLIKTRGQQVTLSCSPISGHRSVSWYQQTPGQGLQFLFEYFSETQRNKGNFPGRFSGRQFSNSRSEMNVSTLELGDSALYLCASSPLTGFSTEAFFGQGTRLTVV.

The chain has TRBV13 and TRBJ2-3, with TRBD1 matching over 7 bases. Germline assignment: CDR1 PRHDT and CDR2 FYEKMQ (reference sequence). This CDR3 is built from 15 residues. V lost 5 bases, J lost 2 bases, and 7 bases stayed unmatched. The CDR3: CASSLGQYYTDTQYF. CDR3 sequence (DNA): TGTGCCAGCAGCCTGGGACAGTATTACACAGATACGCAGTATTTT.

The rearrangement uses TRBV4-2 and TRBJ1-1; 7 bases are a match to TRBD1. The CDR3 has 14 amino acids. Germline trimming cut 7 bases from V and 0 bases from J; bases unmatched to any gene: 5. Germline V gene sequence: CDR1 LGHNA, CDR2 YNFKEQ. The CDR3 nucleotides are TGTGCCAGCACTACGACAGGGATGAACACTGAAGCTTTCTTT. It translates to CASTTTGMNTEAFF.